The 26 T cell receptor beta chains below come from one sample, sequenced in a study of early T cells in non-severe SARS-CoV-2 infection. TCRdb reanalysed the 5' RACE reads using MiXCR and keeps one entry per CDR3 protein. This sample has about 81,000 distinct CDR3 sequences; over 5% occur once, and the top ten carry under 10%. The sample taken for sequencing was whole blood. These receptors were taken from an adult who was a healthcare worker with PCR-confirmed SARS-CoV-2 infection or an uninfected control (not recorded which).

This clonotype was recorded many times. The CDR3 spells CATSDGNYNEQFF. The CDR3 DNA sequence: TGTGCCACCAGTGACGGGAATTACAATGAGCAGTTCTTC. This rearrangement joins TRBV24-1 to TRBJ2-1, with D possibly being TRBD2 (5 bases). Germline values: CDR1 KGHDR, CDR2 SFDVKD. Trimming left V 4 bases short and J 4 bases short, with 7 bases between. CDR3 length: 13 amino acids.

Only a few counts were recorded for this clonotype. The V gene is TRBV4-1, the J gene TRBJ2-2; the match to TRBD2 covers 11 bases. Germline-derived CDR1 and CDR2 are MGHRA and YSYEKL. With V trimmed by 5 bases and J by 1 base, 6 bases remained unmatched. This CDR3 spans 17 amino acids. This chain's CDR3 is CASSKRLAGKNTGELFF. CDR3 bases: TGCGCCAGCAGCAAACGACTAGCGGGGAAGAACACCGGGGAGCTGTTTTTT.

The chain links TRBV19 to TRBJ2-4; TRBD1 aligns across 9 bases. Germline V CDR1 and CDR2: LNHDA, SQIVND (reference sequence). CDR3 size: 15 residues. V was pared by 5 bases and J by 7 bases, with 9 bases of the junction left unmatched. CDR3: CASSDRDRASNIQYF. For the CDR3, the DNA is TGTGCCAGTAGTGACCGGGACAGGGCTTCCAACATTCAGTACTTC.

This sequence joins TRBV7-8 and TRBJ2-2; 10 bases match TRBD2. V lost 1 base to trimming and J lost 7 bases; unmatched junction nucleotides: 9. Per the germline V gene, CDR1 is SGHVS and CDR2 is FQNEAQ. The CDR3 spans 17 residues. The CDR3 sequence is CASSLGASGRAVGELFF. The CDR3 DNA reads TGTGCCAGCAGCTTAGGGGCCAGCGGGAGGGCCGTCGGGGAGCTGTTTTTT.

The table lists this clonotype with many counts. This chain connects TRBV20-1 to TRBJ2-7; 9 bases map to TRBD1. This CDR3 comprises 14 residues. Germline CDR1 DFQATT, CDR2 SNEGSKA (reference sequence). V shed 5 bases, J shed 3 bases, and the junction held 8 bases outside the gene matches. The CDR3 region is CSALSRGQGYEQYF. As DNA, the CDR3 is TGCAGTGCTCTTTCGCGGGGACAGGGCTACGAGCAGTACTTC.

Sample share makes this clonotype medium-sized. The gene calls are TRBV5-4 and TRBJ2-1, with D unclear. Germline V gene lookup returns CDR1 SGHNT and CDR2 YYREEE (reference sequence). The CDR3 covers 16 residues. V lost 0 bases, J lost 6 bases, and 16 bases lay in between. CDR3 coding DNA: TGTGCCAGCAGCTTGGCCGGACGCCTGGTTTCCAATGAGCAGTTCTTC. It translates to CASSLAGRLVSNEQFF.

The V gene is TRBV5-4, the J gene TRBJ1-1; D is unresolved. Trimming pared 1 base from V and 1 base from J, leaving 8 bases between. The CDR3 totals 14 residues. The germline V gene encodes CDR1 SGHNT and CDR2 YYREEE (reference sequence). CDR3 residues: CASSLNFGNTEAFF. In DNA, the CDR3 is TGTGCCAGCAGCTTGAATTTCGGGAACACTGAAGCTTTCTTT.

Details on this clonotype: A much larger clonotype is one base distant, so this may be a read error. This chain joins TRBV11-3 and TRBJ2-1; D ambiguous. This CDR3 comprises 14 residues. Germline V lookup: CDR1 SGHNT, CDR2 YENEEA. The CDR3 spells CASSSGLSYNEQLF. Here the CDR3 DNA reads TGTGCCAGCAGCTCCGGCCTGTCCTACAATGAGCAGCTCTTC.

This clonotype was detected many times. The rearrangement links TRBV29-1 to TRBJ2-1; D ambiguous. Germline CDR1 reads SQVTM; CDR2 reads ANQGSEA. The V and J ends lost 4 bases and 11 bases respectively, with 9 bases between them. The CDR3 is 10 amino acids. The CDR3 is CSVAGKKQFF. The CDR3 nucleotides read TGCAGCGTTGCGGGCAAAAAGCAGTTCTTC.

In this sample, this clonotype turned up many times. This chain links TRBV7-8 with TRBJ1-3; D not certain. The germline CDR1 and CDR2 sequences are SGHVS and FQNEAQ. The CDR3 contains 17 residues. V was shortened by 2 bases and J by 0 bases, with 14 bases between the two germline ends. The CDR3 region has the DNA TGTGCCAGCAGCTTAATATTCCTGGGGAGCTCTGGAAACACCATATATTTT. It codes for CASSLIFLGSSGNTIYF.

The rearrangement joins TRBV13 to TRBJ1-3, with unresolved D. This CDR3 has 17 residues. The germline V gene has CDR1 PRHDT and CDR2 FYEKMQ (reference sequence). Trimming took off 1 base at V and 0 bases at J, with 13 bases between the two ends. The CDR3, as DNA: TGTGCCAGCAGCTTAGCTGGCAGAAAGAGCTCTGGAAACACCATATATTTT. Residues: CASSLAGRKSSGNTIYF. Together with reference TRBV13 and TRBJ1-3, the CDR3 gives the full variable domain: AAGVIQSPRHLIKEKRETATLKCYPIPRHDTVYWYQQGPGQDPQFLISFYEKMQSDKGSIPDRFSAQQFSDYHSELNMSSLELGDSALYFCASSLAGRKSSGNTIYFGEGSWLTVV.

This clonotype appeared many times. The chain has TRBV7-2 and TRBJ2-7, with D possibly being TRBD2 (7 bases). Germline V lookup: CDR1 SGHTA, CDR2 FQGNSA. There are 15 residues in the CDR3. The ends were cut back, 4 bases at V and 2 bases at J, with 15 bases in the middle. CDR3 in amino acids: CASSSGEGGPYEQYF. The DNA of the CDR3 is TGTGCCAGCAGCTCAGGGGAGGGGGGACCCTACGAGCAGTACTTC.

This clonotype has only a few counts. This chain links TRBV9 with TRBJ2-7; TRBD2 agrees at 7 bases. The CDR3 is 15 amino acids. From germline, CDR1 is SGDLS and CDR2 YYNGEE. The V gene end was trimmed by 0 bases and the J gene end by 3 bases; junction bases not matched to a gene: 6. In nucleotides, the CDR3 is TGTGCCAGCAGCGTAGGTGCGGGAGAGTTCTACGAGCAGTACTTC. Translated, it gives CASSVGAGEFYEQYF.

This clonotype was seen many times. This chain uses TRBV28 with TRBJ1-2; D is uncertain. The ends were cut back, 7 bases at V and 3 bases at J, with 12 bases in the middle. Germline loops: CDR1 MDHEN, CDR2 SYDVKM. This CDR3 is 13 amino acids long. DNA for the CDR3: TGTGCCAGCACTTACCTTGGGCACTATGGCTACACCTTC. Amino acid sequence: CASTYLGHYGYTF.

The V call is TRBV12-2, the J call TRBJ1-5. TRBV12-2 is termed a pseudogene. This CDR3 has 13 amino acids. The CDR3 reads CASRFGSNQPQHF. The CDR3 region has the DNA TGTGCAAGTCGCTTCGGTAGCAATCAGCCCCAGCATTTT.

This clonotype was seen ten or more times. J is TRBJ1-4 and V is TRBV7-9; the D gene is possibly TRBD1 (5 bases). The length of the CDR3 is 15 residues. Looked up from germline, CDR1 is SEHNR and CDR2 is FQNEAQ (reference sequence). Trimming shortened V by 1 base and J by 4 bases, and 10 bases separated the two germline ends. CDR3 DNA: TGTGCCAGCAGCTTAGGACAGAGCCATAATGAAAAACTGTTTTTT. Amino acids: CASSLGQSHNEKLFF. Variable domain in full (rest from reference TRBV7-9 and TRBJ1-4): DTGVSQNPRHKITKRGQNVTFRCDPISEHNRLYWYRQTLGQGPEFLTYFQNEAQLEKSRLLSDRFSAERPKGSFSTLEIQRTEQGDSAMYLCASSLGQSHNEKLFFGSGTQLSVL.

The rearrangement uses TRBV5-1 and TRBJ2-3, with D unresolved. CDR1 and CDR2 (germline): SGHRS, YFSETQ. V lost 10 bases, J lost 0 bases, and 15 bases lay in between. The CDR3 contains 14 residues. CDR3 nucleotides: TGCGCCTCGCGACACTCCTATAGCACAGATACGCAGTATTTT. Protein sequence: CASRHSYSTDTQYF.

This clonotype showed up just a few times. The chain has TRBV10-3 and TRBJ2-3; D is unclear. The CDR3 contains 14 residues. Germline V CDR1 and CDR2: ENHRY, SYGVKD. V lost 6 bases, J lost 0 bases, and 10 bases lay in between. CDR3 region: CAIRQSSSTDTQYF. In DNA, the CDR3 is TGTGCCATCAGACAGAGTTCTAGCACAGATACGCAGTATTTT.

The chain recombines TRBV7-2 with TRBJ2-1, with D unclear. The length of the CDR3 is 14 residues. Trimming stripped 4 bases from V and 2 bases from J, with 9 bases between. CDR1 is SGHTA, CDR2 FQGNSA, per germline. As DNA, the CDR3 is TGTGCCAGCAGCTCCTATGGAACCTACAATGAGCAGTTCTTC. Translation gives CASSSYGTYNEQFF. Full variable domain (rest looked up from reference TRBV7-2 and TRBJ2-1): GAGVSQSPSNKVTEKGKDVELRCDPISGHTALYWYRQSLGQGLEFLIYFQGNSAPDKSGLPSDRFSAERTGGSVSTLTIQRTQQEDSAVYLCASSSYGTYNEQFFGPGTRLTVL.

The chain carries TRBV20-1 and TRBJ1-2; D gene ambiguous. V lost 2 bases and J 1 base, leaving 11 bases between the germline ends. The germline V gene encodes CDR1 DFQATT and CDR2 SNEGSKA (reference sequence). The CDR3 has 14 amino acids. The chain's CDR3 is CSARRSDGNYGYTF. CDR3 DNA: TGCAGTGCTAGACGCAGTGACGGTAACTATGGCTACACCTTC.

This clonotype showed up just a few times. This chain joins TRBV20-1 and TRBJ2-1; D is undetermined. This CDR3 is 12 amino acids long. The germline CDR1 and CDR2 sequences are DFQATT and SNEGSKA (reference sequence). V lost 2 bases, J lost 6 bases, and 8 bases lay in between. The CDR3 DNA reads TGCAGTGCTAGACCCCTAATCAATGAGCAGTTCTTC. Amino acids: CSARPLINEQFF.

The V call is TRBV20-1, the J call TRBJ1-6, with 9 bases fitting TRBD1. V trimming: 1 base; J trimming: 8 bases; junction bases outside the gene matches: 3. Germline V CDR1 and CDR2: DFQATT, SNEGSKA (reference sequence). CDR3 size: 14 residues. The CDR3 spells CSARATGGDSPLHF. As DNA, the CDR3 is TGCAGTGCTAGAGCGACAGGGGGGGATTCACCCCTCCACTTT.

The table lists this clonotype with many counts. The rearrangement links TRBV6-4 to TRBJ2-3, with 7 bases fitting TRBD1. CDR3 length: 14 residues. Germline V lookup: CDR1 MRHNA, CDR2 SNTAGT. The trim removed 4 bases at V and 6 bases at J, leaving 7 bases unmatched. The CDR3: CASSVTGSRDTQYF. The CDR3 DNA is TGTGCCAGCAGTGTGACAGGGTCGCGTGATACGCAGTATTTT.

The table lists this clonotype with many counts. The genes are TRBV29-1 and TRBJ1-2, with a possible D match to TRBD1 (6 bases). Germline V gene data show CDR1 as SQVTM and CDR2 as ANQGSEA. V was trimmed by 4 bases and J by 4 bases, leaving 10 bases between them. The CDR3 has 12 amino acids. The CDR3 DNA sequence: TGCAGCGTTGGTCTCAGGGGCTATGGCTACACCTTC. Translating it yields CSVGLRGYGYTF.

The table lists this clonotype with a few counts. J is TRBJ2-3 and V is TRBV7-2; a possible D gene is TRBD1 (5 bases). V was cut by 1 base and J by 2 bases, with 7 bases left in between. The germline CDR1 and CDR2 sequences are SGHTA and FQGNSA. The CDR3 is 14 residues long. Here the CDR3 DNA reads TGTGCCAGCAGCTTAGACAGGACCACAGATACGCAGTATTTT. Translation gives CASSLDRTTDTQYF.

The rearrangement links TRBV20-1 to TRBJ2-3, with 7 positions matching TRBD2. Losses at the gene ends were 1 base for V and 0 bases for J; bases not matched to a gene: 4. The CDR3 has 15 residues. Germline-derived CDR1 and CDR2 are DFQATT and SNEGSKA (reference sequence). The CDR3 DNA reads TGCAGTGCTAGAGTTAATAGCGGGAGCACAGATACGCAGTATTTT. It translates to CSARVNSGSTDTQYF.